The 22 T cell receptor beta chains given below trace back to one sample, sequenced in a study of blood T cells in healthy people across ages. Combining a sample-barcoded 5' primer with a J-beta primer mix, a second PCR ran for roughly 7 to 12 cycles. TCRdb re-derived calls from the 5' RACE reads in MiXCR, one entry per CDR3 protein. The sample lists 1 million or so distinct CDR3 sequences, 20% to 25% occurring once. The sample was also linked to a second study, of T cells of mothers and their children.

The sample consisted of blood. The receptors come from a girl aged 2-9 years in good health.

This clonotype was observed a few times. This chain joins TRBV20-1 and TRBJ1-2; D is perhaps TRBD1 (5 bases). The CDR3 runs 14 residues. The ends were cut back, 5 bases at V and 5 bases at J, with 18 bases in the middle. Germline V CDR1 and CDR2: DFQATT, SNEGSKA (reference sequence). The CDR3 DNA sequence: TGCAGTGCTTCGCCGGGGCTCCCACGGTATGGCTACACCTTC. Translating it yields CSASPGLPRYGYTF.

The rearrangement links TRBV9 to TRBJ2-5, with 8 nucleotides matching TRBD2. The CDR3 spans 16 residues. Trimming removed 4 bases from V and 4 bases from J; junction bases left unmatched: 12. CDR1 and CDR2 from the germline V gene are SGDLS and YYNGEE. The CDR3 loop is CASSPKAGLALETQYF. Written as DNA, the CDR3 is TGTGCCAGCAGCCCAAAGGCAGGACTAGCCTTAGAGACCCAGTACTTC.

The chain carries TRBV28 and TRBJ2-4, with 10 bases lining up with TRBD2. The ends lost 2 bases at V and 8 bases at J; junction bases unmatched: 12. CDR1 is MDHEN and CDR2 is SYDVKM in the germline V gene. The CDR3 contains 17 residues. The CDR3 bases are TGTGCCAGCAGTTTAGGCCCACAGGAGCGGGAGGGAGACATTCAGTACTTC. Residues: CASSLGPQEREGDIQYF.

This clonotype was counted only a few times. The chain carries TRBV18 and TRBJ2-5; 12 nucleotides agree with TRBD2. TRBJ2-1 matches the DNA end more closely, so the J call is doubtful. The CDR3 length is 17 residues. CDR1 KGHSH and CDR2 LQKENI come from the germline V gene. The CDR3 loop is CASSPRLAGDSFNEQFF. The CDR3 DNA sequence: TGTGCCAGCTCACCACGACTAGCGGGAGACAGCTTCAATGAGCAGTTCTTC.

Turning to this clonotype: The germline gene is not matched at one end of the junction; a read error may be the cause. J is TRBJ2-5 and V is TRBV10-3; D ambiguous. Germline V gene data show CDR1 as ENHRY and CDR2 as SYGVKD. CDR3 size: 12 residues. The CDR3 DNA reads TGTGCCATCAGTGAGTCAGAAGAGACCCTGTACTTC. Translating gives CAISESEETLYF.

The V gene is TRBV19, the J gene TRBJ1-4; D is possibly TRBD1 (6 bases). V was pared by 4 bases and J by 4 bases, with 13 bases between. Germline V gene data show CDR1 as LNHDA and CDR2 as SQIVND (reference sequence). This CDR3 region has 15 residues. CDR3 region: CASSTTDRYNEKLFF. CDR3 sequence (DNA): TGTGCCAGTAGTACCACGGACAGATATAATGAAAAACTGTTTTTT. Drawing the rest from reference TRBV19 and TRBJ1-4, the complete variable domain is DGGITQSPKYLFRKEGQNVTLSCEQNLNHDAMYWYRQDPGQGLRLIYYSQIVNDFQKGDIAEGYSVSREKKESFPLTVTSAQKNPTAFYLCASSTTDRYNEKLFFGSGTQLSVL.

This clonotype showed up just a few times. This chain uses TRBV20-1 with TRBJ1-1; D is unresolved. Trimming took off 0 bases at V and 1 base at J, with 12 bases between the two ends. CDR1 is DFQATT and CDR2 is SNEGSKA in the germline V gene (reference sequence). The CDR3 loop spans 15 amino acids. The CDR3 is CSARDGLLGNTEAFF. The CDR3 nucleotides read TGCAGTGCTAGAGACGGCCTTCTCGGGAACACTGAAGCTTTCTTT.

The genes are TRBV20-1 and TRBJ2-7, with 9 bases identical to TRBD2. The V gene's germline CDR1 is DFQATT and CDR2 SNEGSKA (reference sequence). The CDR3 length is 15 residues. V dropped 0 bases and J dropped 2; count of bases not matched to a gene: 5. The CDR3 region has the DNA TGCAGTGCTAGAGAAGGTAGCGGGAGTACCTACGAGCAGTACTTC. This codes for CSAREGSGSTYEQYF.

The J gene is TRBJ1-4, the V gene TRBV7-9, with D hard to call. V lost 0 bases and J lost 4, with 6 bases in between. Germline V gene data show CDR1 as SEHNR and CDR2 as FQNEAQ (reference sequence). This CDR3 has 14 residues. CDR3 region: CASSLAGVNEKLFF. Here the CDR3 DNA reads TGTGCCAGCAGCTTAGCAGGAGTTAATGAAAAACTGTTTTTT.

This CDR3 is CASSFSGQGRWAKNIQYF. CDR3 nucleotides: TGTGCCAGCAGTTTCTCGGGACAGGGAAGGTGGGCCAAAAACATTCAGTACTTC. The chain uses TRBV27 and TRBJ2-4, with 9 bases identical to TRBD1. The CDR3 is 18 residues long. Unmatched junction bases numbered 10, after V lost 3 bases and J lost 1 base. CDR1 is MNHEY and CDR2 is SMNVEV in the germline V gene (reference sequence).

As to this clonotype: Relative to the germline gene, one junction end is altered; a read error may explain this. V gene TRBV20-1 combines with J gene TRBJ2-5, with 9 positions matching TRBD1. The CDR3 spans 14 residues. Germline V gene sequence: CDR1 DFQATT, CDR2 SNEGSKA (reference sequence). The CDR3 DNA reads TGCAGTGCTGGAGGGACAGGGTTGGGAGAGACCCAGCACTTC. Protein sequence: CSAGGTGLGETQHF.

This clonotype was counted only a few times. This chain joins TRBV5-1 and TRBJ1-5, with D unclear. The CDR3 extends over 16 amino acids. The germline gives CDR1 SGHRS, CDR2 YFSETQ. The V end lost 0 bases, the J end lost 5 bases, and 15 bases lay between the germline ends. The CDR3 loop is CASSLVGRGSDQPQHF. Written as DNA, the CDR3 is TGCGCCAGCAGCTTGGTAGGGCGGGGTTCTGATCAGCCCCAGCATTTT.

There are a few counts of this clonotype. This chain links TRBV15 with TRBJ2-5; TRBD2 might be the D (6 bases). Trimming left V 3 bases short and J 5 bases short, with 13 bases between. This CDR3 contains 14 residues. Germline CDR1 reads LNHNV; CDR2 reads YYDKDF (reference sequence). CDR3 region: CATSSRDSDETQYF. The CDR3 DNA reads as TGTGCCACCAGCAGCCGGGACTCCGACGAGACCCAGTACTTC.

This clonotype was found a few times. The junction and the germline gene differ at one end; a read error may be behind it. V usage is TRBV6-1 and J usage is TRBJ2-1; 10 bases agree with TRBD1. Germline V gives CDR1 MNHNS, CDR2 SASEGT. This CDR3 comprises 15 residues. The CDR3 region is CARRLLTGGRNEQFF. The CDR3 nucleotides read TGTGCCCGCAGACTATTGACAGGGGGCAGGAATGAGCAGTTCTTC.

The V and J genes are TRBV3-1 and TRBJ2-5; the D gene is possibly TRBD2 (6 bases). TRBJ2-7 explains the end of the DNA better; the J call may be wrong. Germline V gene sequence: CDR1 LGHDT, CDR2 YNNKEL (reference sequence). The CDR3 is made up of 14 amino acids. CDR3 region: CASSRGAGSNEQYF. CDR3 DNA: TGTGCCAGCAGCCGCGGGGCAGGTTCTAACGAGCAGTACTTC.

The chain joins TRBV11-3 to TRBJ2-1; maybe TRBD2 (6 bases). This CDR3 spans 12 amino acids. The V gene's germline CDR1 is SGHNT and CDR2 YENEEA. The V end lost 7 bases, the J end lost 9 bases, and 13 bases lay between the germline ends. The CDR3 nucleotides are TGTGCCAGCACAATCGGGAGTATTGAGCAGTTCTTC. As protein: CASTIGSIEQFF. The variable domain in full, completed from reference TRBV11-3 and TRBJ2-1, reads EAGVVQSPRYKIIEKKQPVAFWCNPISGHNTLYWYLQNLGQGPELLIRYENEEAVDDSQLPKDRFSAERLKGVDSTLKIQPAELGDSAVYLCASTIGSIEQFFGPGTRLTVL.

J is TRBJ2-2 and V is TRBV4-1; perhaps TRBD2 as D (5 bases). Trimming removed 1 base at V and 5 bases at J, with 8 bases between. The CDR3 runs to 14 residues. Germline assignment: CDR1 MGHRA and CDR2 YSYEKL. The CDR3 region is CASSQVSGTGELFF. The DNA for the CDR3 is TGCGCCAGCAGCCAAGTGTCGGGGACCGGGGAGCTGTTTTTT.

This clonotype turned up a few times. The chain carries TRBV7-9 and TRBJ1-2; no definite D call. CDR3 length: 17 amino acids. Germline CDR1 SEHNR, CDR2 FQNEAQ (reference sequence). Trimming took 1 base from V and 2 from J, leaving 17 bases between them. The CDR3 protein is CASSLVGHGKNNYGYTF. CDR3 nucleotide sequence: TGTGCCAGCAGCTTAGTCGGGCACGGAAAGAACAACTATGGCTACACCTTC.

J is TRBJ1-2 and V is TRBV6-6, with D unclear. This CDR3 is 12 amino acids long. Trimming pared 8 bases from V and 8 bases from J, leaving 15 bases between. Germline CDR1 MNHNY, CDR2 SVGAGI (reference sequence). The CDR3 here is CASGGPAGGYTF. For the CDR3, the DNA is TGTGCCAGCGGAGGACCCGCGGGGGGCTACACCTTC.

This clonotype was counted between two and nine times. The V and J genes are TRBV29-1 and TRBJ2-1, with D maybe TRBD2 (7 bases). The CDR3 spans 15 residues. Trimming pared 6 bases from V and 3 bases from J, leaving 18 bases between. Germline values: CDR1 SQVTM, CDR2 ANQGSEA. The CDR3 spells CSVLEGGAHYNEQFF. Written as DNA, the CDR3 is TGCAGCGTCCTCGAGGGGGGGGCCCACTACAATGAGCAGTTCTTC.

The V and J genes are TRBV11-2 and TRBJ1-6; 7 positions agree with TRBD1. The V segment lost 3 bases and the J segment 6 bases; nucleotides outside the gene matches: 2. Germline V gene lookup returns CDR1 SGHAT and CDR2 FQNNGV. This CDR3 is built from 14 residues. The CDR3 nucleotides read TGTGCCAGCAGCTTCAGGGGGATTAATTCACCCCTCCACTTT. Protein product: CASSFRGINSPLHF.

The chain has TRBV10-3 and TRBJ2-5; 8 nucleotides match TRBD1. Germline lookup yields CDR1 ENHRY and CDR2 SYGVKD. The CDR3 loop spans 14 amino acids. J gave up 3 bases and V 9 bases, and 9 bases lay outside the gene matches. CDR3 bases: TGTGCCATTTCGGGAACGACAGGGGAAGAGACCCAGTACTTC. Protein product: CAISGTTGEETQYF.